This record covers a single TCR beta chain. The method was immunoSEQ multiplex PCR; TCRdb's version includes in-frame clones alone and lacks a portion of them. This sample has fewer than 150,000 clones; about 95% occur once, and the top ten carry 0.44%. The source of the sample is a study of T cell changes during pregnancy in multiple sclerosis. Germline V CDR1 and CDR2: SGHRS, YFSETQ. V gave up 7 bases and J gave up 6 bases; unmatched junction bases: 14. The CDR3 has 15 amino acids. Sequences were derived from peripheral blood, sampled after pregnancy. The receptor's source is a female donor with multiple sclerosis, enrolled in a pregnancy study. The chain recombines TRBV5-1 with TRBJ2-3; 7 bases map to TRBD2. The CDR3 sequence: CASSGPGGPLDTQYF. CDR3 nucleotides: TGCGCCAGCTCGGGACCGGGAGGACCGTTGGATACGCAGTATTTT.